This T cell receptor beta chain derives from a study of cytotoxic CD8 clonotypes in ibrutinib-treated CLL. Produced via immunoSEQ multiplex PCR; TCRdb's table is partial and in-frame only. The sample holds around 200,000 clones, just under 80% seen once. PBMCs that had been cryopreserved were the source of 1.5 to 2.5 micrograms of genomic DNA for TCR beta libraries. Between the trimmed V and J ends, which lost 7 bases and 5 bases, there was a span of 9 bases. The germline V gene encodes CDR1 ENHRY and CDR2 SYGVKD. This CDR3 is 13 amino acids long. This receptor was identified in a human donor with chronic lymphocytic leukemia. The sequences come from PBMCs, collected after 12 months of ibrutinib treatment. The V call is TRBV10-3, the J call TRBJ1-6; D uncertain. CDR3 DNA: TGTGCCATCAAAGTACGGGATAATTCACCCCTCCACTTT. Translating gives CAIKVRDNSPLHF.